This record concerns one T cell receptor (beta chain) sequence. What it binds is not known. The sample is drawn from a study of monozygotic twins with inflammatory bowel disease. General study findings and limits: Lower TCRbeta diversity (inverse Simpson) was seen in IBD patients than in healthy co-twins.

CDR1 is SGHVS and CDR2 is FQNEAQ in the germline V gene. The CDR3 has 15 residues. No DNA is given; TCRdb re-called the 5' RACE reads and lists each CDR3 protein once. Here the sample table reports just over 300,000 distinct CDR3 sequences. The sequenced material came from blood. This chain joins TRBV7-8 and TRBJ2-3; TCRdb gives TRBD1 as the D gene, but with no DNA this cannot be confirmed. The clonotype originates from a human donor with ulcerative colitis or Crohn's disease, or a healthy co-twin of an affected twin (not recorded which). CDR3 in amino acids: CASSSYRVSTDTQYF.